This T cell receptor beta chain was sequenced during a study of blood T cells in healthy people across ages. For every donor, a draw yielded around 10 milliliters of peripheral blood. A sample-barcoded 5' primer and a J-beta primer mix were used in a second PCR of roughly 6 to 12 cycles. A single record per CDR3 protein comes from TCRdb applying MiXCR to the 5' RACE reads. The sample lists some 1.5 million distinct CDR3 sequences, around 40% occurring once. There are 13 residues in the CDR3. With 5 bases removed from V and 1 base from J, the gap between germline ends came to 8 bases. Germline loops: CDR1 PRHDT, CDR2 FYEKMQ (reference sequence). This clonotype came up many times.

The chain has TRBV13 and TRBJ1-1; D may be TRBD1 (5 bases). The material sequenced was blood. The origin of this receptor is a woman between 18 and 29 years old in good health. CDR3 sequence: CASSETANTEAFF. In DNA form, the CDR3 reads TGTGCCAGCAGCGAGACAGCGAACACTGAAGCTTTCTTT.